This is a list of T cell receptor beta chains from one sample in a study of blood T cell repertoires in COVID-19. Assay: immunoSEQ multiplex PCR; the TCRdb copy retains only in-frame clones and omits some. The sample has approximately 100,000 clones, approximately 84% seen once; the top ten hold over 9.5%. Sequenced sample: peripheral blood. The receptors stem from a man between 70 and 80 years old with acute or convalescent COVID-19. Both conserved end residues are part of each CDR3. The order of the fields is D gene, J gene, clone size, V gene, CDR3 DNA, CDR3 protein. The D gene is left open where the match is weak. Some rows mark clone size as missing; the rest say once, few, many or name a class of expanded clone.

NA,TRBJ1-2,NA,TRBV14,TGTGCCAGCAGCCAACAAGAGGCCCGGTATGGCTACACCTTC,CASSQQEARYGYTF
NA,TRBJ1-2,NA,TRBV14,TGTGCCAGCAGCCAAGATGGCCGCAAGTCCTATGGCTACACCTTC,CASSQDGRKSYGYTF
TRBD2,TRBJ2-1,NA,TRBV28,TGTGCCAGCAGTTTATCACTAGCGGGAGGCTACAATGAGCAGTTCTTC,CASSLSLAGGYNEQFF
TRBD1,TRBJ1-4,NA,TRBV5-1,TGCGCCAGCACCGGGACAGGTTCCTCAAGGGGAGAAAAACTGTTTTTT,CASTGTGSSRGEKLFF
NA,TRBJ1-2,few,TRBV15,TGTGCCACCTCCAGGGAGGGCTATGGCTACACCTTC,CATSREGYGYTF
TRBD1,TRBJ1-1,NA,TRBV29-1,TGCAGCGTTGAAGGCCGGGACAGGGAAACTGAAGCTTTCTTT,CSVEGRDRETEAFF
TRBD1,TRBJ1-5,NA,TRBV3-1/TRBV3-2,TGTGCCAGCAGCCTCGGACAGGGCGGTCAGCCCCAGCATTTT,CASSLGQGGQPQHF
NA,TRBJ1-3,NA,TRBV3-1/TRBV3-2,TGTGCCAGCAGCCAAAACCCGGGGGGCTCTGGAAACACCATATATTTT,CASSQNPGGSGNTIYF
TRBD1,TRBJ1-2,once,TRBV7-9,TGTGCCAGCAGCCCGGACAGGGCATATGGCTACACCTTC,CASSPDRAYGYTF
NA,TRBJ2-3,NA,TRBV18,TGTGCCAGCTCACCAAGTGTGACTCCTAATCCACCTAGAGATACGCAGTATTTT,CASSPSVTPNPPRDTQYF
NA,TRBJ1-2,NA,TRBV28,TGTGCCAGCCAGGTTTTTAACTATGGCTACACCTTC,CASQVFNYGYTF
TRBD2,TRBJ2-2,NA,TRBV6-5,TGTGCCAGCAGCTACGGACTAGCGGGTAATACCGGGGAGCTGTTTTTT,CASSYGLAGNTGELFF